This T cell receptor beta chain is drawn from a study of cytomegalovirus exposure and HLA in healthy donors. Study outcomes and limitations: The study put 150 to 200 TCR beta chains on its list as cytomegalovirus-associated. Reports indicate that TCR beta sequences accurately predicted the HLA-A and HLA-B alleles of most subjects. Some highly shared sequence variants likely arose as a pipeline artifact.

It was with 60 Vbeta and 13 Jbeta primers that the PCR ran. Only in-frame clones appear in the TCRdb table, and some are missing; sequencing was by immunoSEQ multiplex PCR. The sample lists approximately 210,000 clones; less than 85% were seen once. Germline loops: CDR1 SGHAT, CDR2 FQNNGV. The V and J ends lost 1 base and 8 bases, in that order; junction bases with no gene match: 7. There are 15 residues in the CDR3. In regard to this clone: The antigen remains undetermined.

The TCR comes from a girl under 18 in good health and CMV-seropositive. The V call is TRBV11-2, the J call TRBJ2-1, with TRBD2 identical over 8 bases. The sample was PBMCs. The CDR3 loop is CASSLVGGASDEQFF. In nucleotides, the CDR3 is TGTGCCAGCAGCTTAGTCGGGGGGGCCAGCGATGAGCAGTTCTTC.